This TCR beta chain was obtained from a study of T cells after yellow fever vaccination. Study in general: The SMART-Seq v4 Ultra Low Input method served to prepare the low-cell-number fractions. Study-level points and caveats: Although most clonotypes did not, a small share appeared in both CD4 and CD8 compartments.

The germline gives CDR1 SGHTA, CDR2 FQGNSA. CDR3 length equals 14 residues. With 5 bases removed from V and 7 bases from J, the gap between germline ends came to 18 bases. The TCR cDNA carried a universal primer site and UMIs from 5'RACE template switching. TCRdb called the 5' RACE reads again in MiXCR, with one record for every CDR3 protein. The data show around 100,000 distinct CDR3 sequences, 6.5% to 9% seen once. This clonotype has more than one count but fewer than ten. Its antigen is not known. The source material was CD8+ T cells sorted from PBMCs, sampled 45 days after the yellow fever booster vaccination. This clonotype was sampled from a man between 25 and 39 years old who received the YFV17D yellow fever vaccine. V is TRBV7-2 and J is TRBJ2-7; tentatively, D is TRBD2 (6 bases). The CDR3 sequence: CASSPRGGDREQYF. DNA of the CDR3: TGTGCCAGCAGCCCCCGGGGAGGCGATCGGGAGCAGTACTTC.